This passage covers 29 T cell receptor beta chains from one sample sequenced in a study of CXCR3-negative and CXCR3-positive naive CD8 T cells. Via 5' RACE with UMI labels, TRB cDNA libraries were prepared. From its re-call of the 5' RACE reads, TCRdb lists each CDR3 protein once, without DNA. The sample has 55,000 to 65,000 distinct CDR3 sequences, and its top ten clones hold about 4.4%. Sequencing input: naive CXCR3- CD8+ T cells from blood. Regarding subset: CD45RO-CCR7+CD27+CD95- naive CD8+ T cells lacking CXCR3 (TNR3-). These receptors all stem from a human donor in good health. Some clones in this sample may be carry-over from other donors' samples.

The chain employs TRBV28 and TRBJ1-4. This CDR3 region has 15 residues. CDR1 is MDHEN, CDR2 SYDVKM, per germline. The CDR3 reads CASRFGGVINEKLFF.

CDR3 sequence: CASSQGDPTFNEQFF. V is TRBV4-3 and J is TRBJ2-1. The CDR3 covers 15 residues. Germline V gene lookup returns CDR1 LGHNA and CDR2 YSLEER.

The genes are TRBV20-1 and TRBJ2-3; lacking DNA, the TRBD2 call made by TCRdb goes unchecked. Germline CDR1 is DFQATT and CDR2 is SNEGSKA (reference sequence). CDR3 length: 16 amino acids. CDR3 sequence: CSAPEELAGPYGTQYF.

The CDR3 protein is CASSETAGDVNEQFF. This chain joins TRBV6-4 and TRBJ2-1; absent DNA, TCRdb's TRBD2 call cannot be checked. This CDR3 has 15 amino acids. The V gene's germline CDR1 is MRHNA and CDR2 SNTAGT.

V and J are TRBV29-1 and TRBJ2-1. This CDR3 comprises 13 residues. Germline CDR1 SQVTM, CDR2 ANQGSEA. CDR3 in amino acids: CSVEGQYYNEQFF.

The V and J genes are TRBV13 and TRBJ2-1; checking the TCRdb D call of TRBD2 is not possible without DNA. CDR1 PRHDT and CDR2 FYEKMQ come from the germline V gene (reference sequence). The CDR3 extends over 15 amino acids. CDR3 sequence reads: CASSPTTGPDNEQFF. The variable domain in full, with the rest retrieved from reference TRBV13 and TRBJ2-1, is AAGVIQSPRHLIKEKRETATLKCYPIPRHDTVYWYQQGPGQDPQFLISFYEKMQSDKGSIPDRFSAQQFSDYHSELNMSSLELGDSALYFCASSPTTGPDNEQFFGPGTRLTVL.

The CDR3 loop is CSVSGTSSYEQYF. The chain has TRBV29-1 and TRBJ2-7. The CDR3 totals 13 residues. Per the germline V gene, CDR1 is SQVTM and CDR2 is ANQGSEA.

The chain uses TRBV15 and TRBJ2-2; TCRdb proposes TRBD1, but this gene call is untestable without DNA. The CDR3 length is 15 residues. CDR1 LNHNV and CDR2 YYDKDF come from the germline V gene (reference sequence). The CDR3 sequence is CATSSPGKNTGELFF.

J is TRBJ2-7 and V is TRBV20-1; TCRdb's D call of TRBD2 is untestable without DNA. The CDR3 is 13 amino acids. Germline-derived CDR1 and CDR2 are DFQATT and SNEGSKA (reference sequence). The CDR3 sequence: CSARGLGVYEQYF.

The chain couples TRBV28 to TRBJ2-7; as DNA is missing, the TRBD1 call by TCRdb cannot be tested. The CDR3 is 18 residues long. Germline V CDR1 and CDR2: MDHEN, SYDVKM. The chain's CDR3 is CASSLSLSSGTGSYEQYF.

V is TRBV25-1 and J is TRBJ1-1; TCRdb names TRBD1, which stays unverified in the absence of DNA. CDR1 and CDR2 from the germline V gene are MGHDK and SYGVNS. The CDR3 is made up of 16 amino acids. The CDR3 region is CASSESEGAMNTEAFF. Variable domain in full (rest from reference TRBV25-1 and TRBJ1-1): EADIYQTPRYLVIGTGKKITLECSQTMGHDKMYWYQQDPGMELHLIHYSYGVNSTEKGDLSSESTVSRIRTEHFPLTLESARPSHTSQYLCASSESEGAMNTEAFFGQGTRLTVV.

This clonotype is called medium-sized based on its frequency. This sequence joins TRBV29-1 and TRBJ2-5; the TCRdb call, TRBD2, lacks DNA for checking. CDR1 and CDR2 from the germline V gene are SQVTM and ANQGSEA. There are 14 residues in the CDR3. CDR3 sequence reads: CSVIPYLAEETQYF.

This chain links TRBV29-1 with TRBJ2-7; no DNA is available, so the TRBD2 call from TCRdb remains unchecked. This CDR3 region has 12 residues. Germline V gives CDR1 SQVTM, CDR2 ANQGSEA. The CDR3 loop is CSVVLVPYEQYF.

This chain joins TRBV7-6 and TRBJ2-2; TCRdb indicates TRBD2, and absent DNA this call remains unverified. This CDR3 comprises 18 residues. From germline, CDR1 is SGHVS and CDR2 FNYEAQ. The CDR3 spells CASSGLGRAEFDTGELFF.

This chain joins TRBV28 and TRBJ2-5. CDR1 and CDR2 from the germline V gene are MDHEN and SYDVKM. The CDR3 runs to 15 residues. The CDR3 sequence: CASSLSTVRIETQYF.

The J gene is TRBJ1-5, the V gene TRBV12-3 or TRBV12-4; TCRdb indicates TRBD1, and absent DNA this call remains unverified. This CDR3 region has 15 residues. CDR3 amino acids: CASSPPGASNQPQHF.

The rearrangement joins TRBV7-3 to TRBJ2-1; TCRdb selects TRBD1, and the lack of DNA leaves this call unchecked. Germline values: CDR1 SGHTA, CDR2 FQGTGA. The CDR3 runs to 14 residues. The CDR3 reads CASSPAGDYNEQFF. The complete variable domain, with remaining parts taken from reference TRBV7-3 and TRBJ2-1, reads GAGVSQTPSNKVTEKGKYVELRCDPISGHTALYWYRQSLGQGPEFLIYFQGTGAADDSGLPNDRFFAVRPEGSVSTLKIQRTERGDSAVYLCASSPAGDYNEQFFGPGTRLTVL.

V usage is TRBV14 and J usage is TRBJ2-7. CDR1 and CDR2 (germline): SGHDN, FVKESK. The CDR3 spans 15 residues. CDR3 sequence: CASSQVRRGLYEQYF. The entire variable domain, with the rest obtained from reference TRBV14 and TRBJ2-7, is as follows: EAGVTQFPSHSVIEKGQTVTLRCDPISGHDNLYWYRRVMGKEIKFLLHFVKESKQDESGMPNNRFLAERTGGTYSTLKVQPAELEDSGVYFCASSQVRRGLYEQYFGPGTRLTVT.

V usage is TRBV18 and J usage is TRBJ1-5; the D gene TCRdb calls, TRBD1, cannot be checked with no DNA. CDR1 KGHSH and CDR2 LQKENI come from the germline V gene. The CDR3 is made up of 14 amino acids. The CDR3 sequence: CASSADRDDQPQHF.

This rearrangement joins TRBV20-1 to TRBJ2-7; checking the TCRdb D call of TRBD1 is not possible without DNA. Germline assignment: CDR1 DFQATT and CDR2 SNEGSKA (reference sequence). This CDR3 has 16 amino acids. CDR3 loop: CSAWSSGTISSYEQYF.

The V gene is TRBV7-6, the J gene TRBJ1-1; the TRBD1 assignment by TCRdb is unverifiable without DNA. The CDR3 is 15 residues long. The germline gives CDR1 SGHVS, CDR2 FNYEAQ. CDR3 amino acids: CASSEGGLMNTEAFF.

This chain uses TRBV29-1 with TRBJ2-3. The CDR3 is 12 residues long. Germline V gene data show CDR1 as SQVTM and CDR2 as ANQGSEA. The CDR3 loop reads CSVPTSPDTQYF.

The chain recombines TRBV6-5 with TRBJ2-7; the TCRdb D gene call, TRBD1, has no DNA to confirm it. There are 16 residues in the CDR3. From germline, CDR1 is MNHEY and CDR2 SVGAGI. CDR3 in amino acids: CASIGPGQGEDYEQYF.

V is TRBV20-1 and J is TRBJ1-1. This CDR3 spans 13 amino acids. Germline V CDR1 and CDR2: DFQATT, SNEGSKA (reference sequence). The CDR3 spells CSARAGLDTEAFF.

CDR3 amino acids: CASSLALAGHAEQFF. V usage is TRBV7-2 and J usage is TRBJ2-1; no DNA is available, so the TRBD1 call from TCRdb remains unchecked. The germline V gene encodes CDR1 SGHTA and CDR2 FQGNSA. This CDR3 region has 15 residues.

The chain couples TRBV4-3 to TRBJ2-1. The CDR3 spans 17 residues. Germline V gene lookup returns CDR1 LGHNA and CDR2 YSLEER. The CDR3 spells CASSQDYGAKPYNEQFF.

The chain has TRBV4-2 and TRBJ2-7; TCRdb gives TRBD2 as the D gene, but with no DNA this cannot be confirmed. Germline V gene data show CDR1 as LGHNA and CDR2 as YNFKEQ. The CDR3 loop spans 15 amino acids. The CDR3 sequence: CASSQGLAGTYEQYF.

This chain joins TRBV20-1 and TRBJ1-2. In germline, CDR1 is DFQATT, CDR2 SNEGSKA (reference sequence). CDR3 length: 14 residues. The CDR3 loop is CSAREAGGDYGYTF.

CDR3 sequence: CASSLDTGTGSYEQYF. The chain couples TRBV13 to TRBJ2-7; there is no DNA to check the TCRdb D call of TRBD1. The length of the CDR3 is 16 residues. Germline CDR1 and CDR2: PRHDT and FYEKMQ (reference sequence).